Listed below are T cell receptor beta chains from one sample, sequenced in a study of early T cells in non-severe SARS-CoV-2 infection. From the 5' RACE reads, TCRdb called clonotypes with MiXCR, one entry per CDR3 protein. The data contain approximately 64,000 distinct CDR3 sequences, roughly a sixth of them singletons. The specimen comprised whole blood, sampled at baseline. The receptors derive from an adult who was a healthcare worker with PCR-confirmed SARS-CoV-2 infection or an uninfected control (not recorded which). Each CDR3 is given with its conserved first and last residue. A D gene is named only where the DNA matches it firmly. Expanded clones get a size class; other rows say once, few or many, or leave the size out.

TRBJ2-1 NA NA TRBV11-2 CASSLRLGRDSDNEQFF TGTGCCAGCAGCTTACGCCTGGGAAGAGATTCCGACAATGAGCAGTTCTTC
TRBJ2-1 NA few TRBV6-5 CASSYGETEQFF TGTGCCAGCAGTTACGGGGAGACTGAGCAGTTCTTC
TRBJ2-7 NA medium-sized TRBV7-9 CASSLGGEDYEQYF TGTGCCAGCAGCTTAGGTGGAGAAGACTACGAGCAGTACTTC
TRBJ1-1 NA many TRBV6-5 CASSYENMNTEAFF TGTGCCAGCAGTTACGAGAACATGAACACTGAAGCTTTCTTT
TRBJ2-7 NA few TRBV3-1 CASSRQPSYEQYF TGTGCCAGCAGCCGCCAGCCGTCCTACGAGCAGTACTTC
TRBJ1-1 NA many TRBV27 CASSLNQDLNTEAFF TGTGCCAGCAGTTTAAATCAGGACCTGAACACTGAAGCTTTCTTT
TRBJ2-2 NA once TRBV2 CASSEFLAVNTGELFF TGTGCCAGCAGTGAATTTTTAGCGGTGAACACCGGGGAGCTGTTTTTT
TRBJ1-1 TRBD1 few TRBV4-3 CASSQDAGQGGTEAFF TGCGCCAGCAGCCAAGATGCGGGGCAGGGGGGGACTGAAGCTTTCTTT
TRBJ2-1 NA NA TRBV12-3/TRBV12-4 CASSAPSVSYNEQFF TGTGCCAGCAGTGCACCCAGCGTTTCCTACAATGAGCAGTTCTTC
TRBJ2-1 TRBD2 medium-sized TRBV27 CASSSGRLAGLNEQFF TGTGCCAGCAGTTCGGGACGACTAGCGGGCCTTAATGAGCAGTTCTTC
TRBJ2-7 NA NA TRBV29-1 CSVKRPSSREQYF TGCAGCGTTAAGCGTCCCAGCTCTAGGGAGCAGTACTTC
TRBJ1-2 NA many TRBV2 CASIQSTYNYGYTF TGTGCCAGCATTCAATCTACGTACAACTATGGCTACACCTTC
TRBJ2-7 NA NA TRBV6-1 CASSLLMIDSSYEQYF TGTGCCAGCAGCCTCCTCATGATTGACAGCTCCTACGAGCAGTACTTC
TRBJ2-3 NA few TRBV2 CASSDGALPSTDTQYF TGTGCCAGCAGTGACGGGGCCCTCCCTAGCACAGATACGCAGTATTTT
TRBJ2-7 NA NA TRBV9 CASSRSRDKTYEQYF TGTGCCAGCTCGCGTTCCCGGGACAAGACCTACGAGCAGTACTTC
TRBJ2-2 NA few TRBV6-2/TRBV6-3 CASSYVGKSKSGELFF TGTGCCAGCAGTTACGTCGGTAAAAGTAAATCCGGGGAGCTGTTTTTT
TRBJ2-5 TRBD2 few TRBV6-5 CASRGLAGEAQYF TGTGCCAGCAGGGGACTAGCGGGGGAGGCCCAGTACTTC
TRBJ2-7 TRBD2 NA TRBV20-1 CSARDLPTSGGDGYEQYF TGCAGTGCTAGAGATCTCCCAACTAGCGGGGGGGATGGGTACGAGCAGTACTTC
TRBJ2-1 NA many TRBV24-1 CATSDLEGPTSYNEQFF TGTGCCACCAGTGATTTGGAGGGACCTACCTCCTACAATGAGCAGTTCTTC
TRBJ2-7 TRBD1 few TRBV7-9 CASSGQGAAYEQYF TGTGCCAGCAGCGGACAGGGGGCCGCCTACGAGCAGTACTTC
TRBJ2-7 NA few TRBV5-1 CASSSQGYYEQYF TGCGCCAGCAGCTCCCAGGGATACTACGAGCAGTACTTC
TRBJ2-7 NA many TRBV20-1 CSWHRDSYEQYF TGCAGTTGGCACAGGGACTCCTACGAGCAGTACTTC
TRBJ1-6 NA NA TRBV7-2 CASSLQDVLRSPLHF TGTGCCAGCAGCTTACAGGACGTTTTGAGATCACCCCTCCACTTT
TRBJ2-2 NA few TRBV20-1 CSAMDRNTGELFF TGCAGTGCTATGGACAGGAACACCGGGGAGCTGTTTTTT
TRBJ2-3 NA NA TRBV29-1 CSVGAARTDTQYF TGCAGCGTTGGCGCAGCCCGCACAGATACGCAGTATTTT
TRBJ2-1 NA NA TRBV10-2 CASKGSSYNEQFF TGCGCCAGCAAGGGGAGCTCCTACAATGAGCAGTTCTTC
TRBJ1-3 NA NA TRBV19 CASSIDRSSSGNTIYF TGTGCCAGTAGTATCGACAGGTCGAGCTCTGGAAACACCATATATTTT
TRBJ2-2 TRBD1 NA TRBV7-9 CASSFPGTGTGELFF TGTGCCAGCAGCTTCCCCGGGACAGGAACCGGGGAGCTGTTTTTT
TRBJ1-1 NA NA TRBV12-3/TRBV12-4 CASSSEGLYTEAFF TGTGCCAGCAGTTCCGAAGGGTTGTACACTGAAGCTTTCTTT
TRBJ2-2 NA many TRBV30 CAWSVLGNGELFF TGTGCCTGGAGTGTACTGGGTAACGGGGAGCTGTTTTTT
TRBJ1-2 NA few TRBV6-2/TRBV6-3 CASSYRGERYGYTF TGTGCCAGCAGTTATCGAGGGGAACGCTATGGCTACACCTTC
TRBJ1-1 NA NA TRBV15 CATSIRTTGLDTEAFF TGTGCCACCAGCATACGAACAACAGGGTTGGACACTGAAGCTTTCTTT
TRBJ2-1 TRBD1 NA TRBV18 CASSTGTEYNEQFF TGTGCCAGCTCAACCGGGACAGAGTACAATGAGCAGTTCTTC
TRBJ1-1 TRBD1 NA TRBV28 CASSGDRTRNTEAFF TGTGCCAGCAGTGGGGACAGGACTCGAAACACTGAAGCTTTCTTT
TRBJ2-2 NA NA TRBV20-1 CSARQANTGELFF TGCAGTGCTAGACAAGCGAACACCGGGGAGCTGTTTTTT